Listed below are T cell receptor beta chains from one sample, sequenced in a study of breast tumors, draining lymph nodes, adjacent tissues. TCRdb recomputed calls from the multiplex PCR reads with MiXCR, one row per CDR3 protein. The table records under 350,000 distinct CDR3 sequences, roughly 30% of them present only once. The sample taken for sequencing was axillary lymph node tissue. The receptors originated from a female donor with breast cancer. Some clones in this sample may be carry-over from other donors' samples. Both conserved end residues are part of each CDR3. A D gene is named only where the DNA matches it firmly. Rows may omit the clone size; those that give it use once, few, many or a size class.

-	TRBD2	TRBJ2-7	TRBV15	CATSSQTSAYEQYF	TGTGCCACCAGCAGCCAAACTAGCGCGTACGAGCAGTACTTC
many	-	TRBJ1-2	TRBV5-6	CASSLVGVRYGYTF	TGTGCCAGCAGCTTGGTGGGGGTTCGGTATGGCTACACCTTC
-	TRBD2	TRBJ2-1	TRBV4-1	CASSLRRGGAKGYEQFF	TGCGCCAGCAGCCTTCGGCGGGGGGGGGCTAAGGGGTATGAGCAGTTCTTC
-	TRBD2	TRBJ2-5	TRBV9	CASSVAYRGGDQETQYF	TGTGCCAGCAGCGTAGCCTATCGGGGGGGTGACCAAGAGACCCAGTACTTC
-	-	TRBJ1-1	TRBV7-2	CASSLDHRGTEAFF	TGTGCCAGCAGCTTAGATCATCGGGGCACTGAAGCTTTCTTT
many	-	TRBJ1-4	TRBV20-1	CSARGVGVNEKLFF	TGCAGTGCTAGAGGTGTAGGGGTTAATGAAAAACTGTTTTTT
many	-	TRBJ2-2	TRBV4-3	CASSQDRTVNTGELFF	TGCGCCAGCAGCCAAGACAGGACGGTGAACACCGGGGAGCTGTTTTTT
-	-	TRBJ1-2	TRBV6-6	CASSHSAGGKGYTF	TGTGCCAGCAGTCACTCGGCGGGAGGGAAGGGCTACACCTTC
-	-	TRBJ2-7	TRBV6-1	CASTGFHEQYF	TGTGCCAGTACCGGGTTCCACGAGCAGTACTTC
-	-	TRBJ2-1	TRBV9	CASSAGALRYEQFF	TGTGCCAGCAGCGCAGGGGCCCTAAGGTATGAGCAGTTCTTC
many	TRBD2	TRBJ2-1	TRBV2	CASIGLAGAGNEQFF	TGTGCCAGCATTGGACTAGCGGGAGCGGGCAATGAGCAGTTCTTC
many	TRBD2	TRBJ2-1	TRBV4-1	CASGTSGIGGQFF	TGCGCCAGCGGGACTAGCGGGATTGGGGGGCAGTTCTTC
many	-	TRBJ2-2	TRBV28	CASRSALNTGELFF	TGTGCCAGCAGGTCTGCTCTTAACACCGGGGAGCTGTTTTTT
many	TRBD1	TRBJ2-7	TRBV9	CASSEGTGDAYEQYF	TGTGCCAGCAGCGAAGGGACAGGGGACGCCTACGAGCAGTACTTC
many	-	TRBJ2-4	TRBV20-1	CSARGVAKNIQYF	TGCAGTGCCCGGGGTGTGGCCAAAAACATTCAGTACTTC
-	-	TRBJ2-6	TRBV6-4	CASSEARSSGANVLTF	TGTGCCAGCAGTGAGGCCAGGAGCTCTGGGGCCAACGTCCTGACTTTC
many	TRBD2	TRBJ2-2	TRBV3-1	CASTRGVPSGRGNTGELFF	TGTGCCAGCACTCGAGGGGTGCCTAGCGGGAGGGGAAACACCGGGGAGCTGTTTTTT
many	TRBD2	TRBJ2-2	TRBV7-8	CASRRLAGESTGELFF	TGTGCCAGCAGACGACTAGCGGGAGAGTCTACCGGGGAGCTGTTTTTT
-	-	TRBJ2-5	TRBV28	CASSHRVARETQYF	TGTGCCAGCAGTCATCGAGTTGCTCGCGAGACCCAGTACTTC
-	TRBD1	TRBJ1-3	TRBV2	CAQDRGDSGNTIYF	TGTGCCCAGGACAGGGGGGACTCTGGAAACACCATATATTTT
many	-	TRBJ2-1	TRBV7-2	CASSPHDTGLEQFF	TGTGCCAGCAGCCCCCATGATACAGGTCTAGAGCAGTTCTTC
-	TRBD1	TRBJ2-2	TRBV29-1	CSAGQGLNELFF	TGCAGCGCGGGACAGGGACTGAATGAGCTGTTTTTT
few	-	TRBJ2-7	TRBV6-1	CASSERLEKRYEQYF	TGTGCCAGCAGTGAACGACTGGAGAAGCGGTACGAGCAGTACTTC
many	-	TRBJ2-3	TRBV20-1	CSAFDLVGTDTQYF	TGCAGTGCTTTCGATCTTGTGGGCACAGATACGCAGTATTTT
many	-	TRBJ1-5	TRBV11-1	CASSLDQSQPQHF	TGTGCCAGCAGCTTGGACCAAAGTCAGCCCCAGCATTTT
many	-	TRBJ2-5	TRBV2	CASSDGGWAETQYF	TGTGCCAGCAGCGACGGTGGGTGGGCGGAGACCCAGTACTTC
many	-	TRBJ2-6	TRBV6-2/TRBV6-3	CASSSILSSGANVLTF	TGTGCCAGCAGTTCGATCTTGAGCTCTGGGGCCAACGTCCTGACTTTC
once	-	TRBJ2-5	TRBV9	CASSPSTGGGIKETQYF	TGTGCCAGCAGCCCTTCTACGGGGGGCGGAATAAAAGAGACCCAGTACTTC
many	-	TRBJ2-7	TRBV2	CASSQSWGGTYEQYF	TGTGCCAGCAGTCAAAGTTGGGGTGGGACGTACGAGCAGTACTTC
many	TRBD2	TRBJ2-2	TRBV19	CASSRTSGNSFTGELFF	TGTGCCAGTAGTCGGACTAGCGGGAACTCCTTCACCGGGGAGCTGTTTTTT
-	TRBD2	TRBJ2-3	TRBV20-1	CSAGTSGRVGDTQYF	TGCAGTGCTGGGACTAGCGGGAGGGTAGGGGATACGCAGTATTTT
many	TRBD1	TRBJ1-5	TRBV20-1	CSARISRDRVDQPQHF	TGCAGTGCTAGGATTTCTAGGGACAGGGTAGACCAGCCCCAGCATTTT
many	TRBD2	TRBJ2-5	TRBV2	CASSGTSETQYF	TGTGCCAGTAGCGGGACGTCAGAGACCCAGTACTTC
many	-	TRBJ2-3	TRBV4-2	CASSQEMDTSTDTQYF	TGTGCCAGCAGCCAAGAAATGGACACTAGCACAGATACGCAGTATTTT
few	-	TRBJ1-5	TRBV6-1	CATNRDTSYSNQPQHF	TGTGCCACCAACCGGGACACCTCTTATAGCAATCAGCCCCAGCATTTT
many	-	TRBJ1-5	TRBV5-8	CASSLVISTTSNQPQHF	TGTGCCAGCAGCTTGGTTATATCGACAACGAGCAATCAGCCCCAGCATTTT
many	-	TRBJ1-4	TRBV6-2/TRBV6-3	CASSRQDYEKLFF	TGTGCCAGCAGCCGACAGGATTATGAAAAACTGTTTTTT